What follows are 16 T cell receptor beta chains derived from one specimen sequenced in a study of blood T cells in healthy people across ages. A second roughly 6 to 11 cycle PCR used barcoded and J-beta primers. TCRdb analysed the 5' RACE reads with MiXCR anew, one entry per CDR3 protein. Of about 620,000 distinct CDR3 sequences listed, under 65% are singletons. Sequenced: blood. The source is a woman of 80 years or more in good health.

On this clonotype itself: A much larger clone is a single base away; this may be a read error. V gene TRBV7-6 combines with J gene TRBJ2-7; D ambiguous. Germline CDR1 SGHVS, CDR2 FNYEAQ. The CDR3 is 16 amino acids. CDR3 bases: TGTGCCGGCAGCTCTCCTTTGGGGTCCCGCTCCTACGAGCAGTACTTC. Amino acid sequence: CAGSSPLGSRSYEQYF.

V gene TRBV7-8 combines with J gene TRBJ2-5, with D unresolved. Judging by the DNA end, TRBJ2-7 fits better; the J call may be wrong. In germline, CDR1 is SGHVS, CDR2 FQNEAQ. CDR3 length: 16 amino acids. The DNA for the CDR3 is TGTGCCAGCAGCTTAGTTGTAGGGCTGACTCGAAGCGAGCAGTACTTC. It codes for CASSLVVGLTRSEQYF.

This clonotype was observed a handful of times. A read error is possible here, since a much larger clone lies one base away. This chain uses TRBV28 with TRBJ2-7; 8 positions match TRBD2. In germline, CDR1 is MDHEN, CDR2 SYDVKM. The CDR3 covers 16 residues. The V gene end was trimmed by 3 bases and the J gene end by 7 bases; junction bases not matched to a gene: 14. DNA for the CDR3: TGTGCCAGCAGTTTCCCGGGACTAGGTTCGGGGAATGAGCAGTACTTC. This encodes CASSFPGLGSGNEQYF.

The count of this clonotype is one. This CDR3 is CASSIQTSGRGDTQYF. In DNA, the CDR3 is TGCGCCAGCAGCATCCAGACTAGCGGGAGGGGAGATACGCAGTATTTT. V is TRBV5-1 and J is TRBJ2-3; 14 bases map to TRBD2. V shed 4 bases and J 5 bases; nucleotides not matched to a gene: 6. Germline V gene lookup returns CDR1 SGHRS and CDR2 YFSETQ. This CDR3 spans 16 amino acids.

This clonotype has only one observation. This rearrangement joins TRBV27 to TRBJ2-1; D gene unclear. The CDR3 is made up of 12 amino acids. CDR1 is MNHEY, CDR2 SMNVEV, per germline (reference sequence). Trimming removed 9 bases at V and 7 bases at J, with 13 bases between. The CDR3 DNA reads TGTGCCAGGATTTCTCGGGCGAATGAGCAGTTCTTC. This gives the protein CARISRANEQFF.

V and J are TRBV9 and TRBJ1-1, with D possibly matching TRBD1 (5 bases). The V end was cut by 9 bases, the J end by 1 base, with 13 bases between. The CDR3 length is 13 residues. CDR1 and CDR2 (germline): SGDLS, YYNGEE. CDR3 coding DNA: TGTGCCACCCCCCGGAGGGGGAACACTGAAGCTTTCTTT. This translates into CATPRRGNTEAFF.

This clonotype was recorded at least ten times. The chain employs TRBV10-3 and TRBJ2-7, with 7 nucleotides matching TRBD1. J lost 2 bases, V lost 4 bases, and 2 bases had no gene match. Germline lookup yields CDR1 ENHRY and CDR2 SYGVKD. The CDR3 has 13 amino acids. The CDR3 reads CAISGQGPYEQYF. CDR3 in DNA: TGTGCCATCAGTGGACAGGGACCCTACGAGCAGTACTTC.

The chain joins TRBV20-1 to TRBJ1-4, with D unresolved. This CDR3 region has 14 residues. Germline V gene sequence: CDR1 DFQATT, CDR2 SNEGSKA (reference sequence). The V and J ends lost 4 bases and 6 bases respectively, with 15 bases between them. The DNA of the CDR3 is TGCAGTGCTAAACCCGACACCGGCTATGAAAAACTGTTTTTT. Amino acids: CSAKPDTGYEKLFF.

At least ten counts were recorded for this clonotype. The rearrangement joins TRBV7-3 to TRBJ2-1; 9 nucleotides agree with TRBD2. The trim removed 6 bases at V and 7 bases at J, leaving 10 bases unmatched. Germline V gene lookup returns CDR1 SGHTA and CDR2 FQGTGA. There are 15 residues in the CDR3. The CDR3 loop is CASSIQGGGANEQFF. CDR3 sequence (DNA): TGTGCCAGCAGTATTCAGGGCGGGGGGGCGAATGAGCAGTTCTTC. Together with reference TRBV7-3 and TRBJ2-1, the CDR3 gives the full variable domain: GAGVSQTPSNKVTEKGKYVELRCDPISGHTALYWYRQSLGQGPEFLIYFQGTGAADDSGLPNDRFFAVRPEGSVSTLKIQRTERGDSAVYLCASSIQGGGANEQFFGPGTRLTVL.

The V gene is TRBV3-1, the J gene TRBJ1-1; perhaps TRBD1 as D (5 bases). Germline V lookup: CDR1 LGHDT, CDR2 YNNKEL (reference sequence). This CDR3 is 14 amino acids long. V was shortened by 0 bases and J by 3 bases, with 8 bases between the two germline ends. In DNA, the CDR3 is TGTGCCAGCAGCCAAGACTGGGGGGACACTGAAGCTTTCTTT. Its translation is CASSQDWGDTEAFF.

About this clonotype itself: At one boundary the junction diverges from the germline segment, which might be a read error. The chain is built from TRBV25-1 and TRBJ2-7; no definite D call. The CDR3 is made up of 14 amino acids. CDR1 is MGHDK, CDR2 SYGVNS, per germline. The CDR3 sequence: CASSASRTSCEQYF. CDR3 coding DNA: TGTGCCAGCAGTGCCTCTAGAACTTCCTGCGAGCAGTACTTC.

This sequence joins TRBV10-3 and TRBJ2-1; no clear D gene. The germline gives CDR1 ENHRY, CDR2 SYGVKD. The length of the CDR3 is 13 residues. Trimming removed 9 bases from V and 0 bases from J, with 9 bases in between. CDR3 protein: CAMRGSSYNEQFF. In DNA form, the CDR3 reads TGTGCCATGAGAGGCAGCTCCTACAATGAGCAGTTCTTC.

The rearrangement links TRBV7-2 to TRBJ2-7; TRBD1 aligns across 9 bases. V was clipped by 5 bases and J by 0 bases; unmatched bases: 5. The CDR3 extends over 15 amino acids. Germline V lookup: CDR1 SGHTA, CDR2 FQGNSA. The CDR3 here is CASSAGTGSSYEQYF. The CDR3 nucleotides are TGTGCCAGCAGCGCTGGGACAGGGTCCTCCTACGAGCAGTACTTC.

CDR3 bases: TGTGCCAGCAGTCTCGGGACAGGGGACGCTGGCGAGCAGTACTTC. It translates to CASSLGTGDAGEQYF. The chain recombines TRBV28 with TRBJ2-7; 10 bases are a match to TRBD1. The CDR3 runs 15 residues. Losses at the gene ends were 5 bases for V and 6 bases for J; bases not matched to a gene: 10. CDR1 and CDR2 from the germline V gene are MDHEN and SYDVKM. Full variable domain (remainder filled in from reference TRBV28 and TRBJ2-7): DVKVTQSSRYLVKRTGEKVFLECVQDMDHENMFWYRQDPGLGLRLIYFSYDVKMKEKGDIPEGYSVSREKKERFSLILESASTNQTSMYLCASSLGTGDAGEQYFGPGTRLTVT.

This clonotype showed up just a few times. The rearrangement joins TRBV20-1 to TRBJ2-2, with D perhaps TRBD2 (6 bases). Trimming removed 3 bases at V and 4 bases at J, with 18 bases between. Germline assignment: CDR1 DFQATT and CDR2 SNEGSKA (reference sequence). This CDR3 contains 16 residues. The CDR3 bases are TGCAGTGCTAGTCCGTTGACTAGTAGACGCACCGGGGAGCTGTTTTTT. It is translated as CSASPLTSRRTGELFF.

Here the CDR3 DNA reads TGTGCCAGCAGTGAAGCGGGGGGGAAAGAGACCCAGTACTTC. Translated: CASSEAGGKETQYF. The chain employs TRBV2 and TRBJ2-7; 7 bases are a match to TRBD2. The better agreement between TRBJ2-5 and the DNA end casts doubt on the J call. Germline V gene data show CDR1 as SNHLY and CDR2 as FYNNEI. The CDR3 spans 14 residues.